This is a list of T cell receptor beta chains from one sample in a study of T-cell reconstitution after alpha-beta-depleted transplantation in children. TCRdb reprocessed the PCR reads with MiXCR, giving one entry per CDR3 protein. The sample contains about 610,000 distinct CDR3 sequences, over 9.5% of which appear only once. The material was PBMCs from the stem cell graft donor, obtained from the stem cell graft. The receptors were gathered from a human donor who donated a stem cell graft to a child with acute myeloid leukemia. The CDR3 runs from the conserved cysteine through the conserved F or W. The D gene is left open where the match is weak. Some rows have no size entry. The others give once, few or many, or a class for an expanded clone.

d_gene	v_gene	j_gene	abundance	CDR3aa	CDR3nt
.	TRBV7-3	TRBJ2-5	many	CASSLLGSLRETQYF	TGTGCCAGCAGCTTATTGGGTAGCCTCCGGGAGACCCAGTACTTC
TRBD2	TRBV28	TRBJ2-7	.	CASSFSSGLLPEQYF	TGTGCCAGCAGTTTTTCTAGCGGGCTCCTCCCCGAGCAGTACTTC
TRBD2	TRBV3-1	TRBJ2-1	.	CASSGRDEQFF	TGTGCCAGCAGCGGGAGGGATGAGCAGTTCTTC
.	TRBV4-2	TRBJ1-3	few	CASSQKSFSGNTIYF	TGTGCCAGCAGCCAAAAGAGTTTCTCTGGAAACACCATATATTTT
.	TRBV20-1	TRBJ2-5	many	CSARRDEMQETQYF	TGCAGTGCTAGAAGAGACGAAATGCAAGAGACCCAGTACTTC
TRBD2	TRBV5-6	TRBJ2-1	.	CASSPRTSGIVIDGNEQFF	TGTGCCAGCAGCCCCAGGACTAGCGGGATCGTAATAGATGGCAATGAGCAGTTCTTC
.	TRBV18	TRBJ2-7	many	CASSPGWDVRSSYEQYF	TGTGCCAGCTCCCCTGGTTGGGACGTCAGAAGCTCCTACGAGCAGTACTTC
.	TRBV12-3/TRBV12-4	TRBJ2-7	.	CASSLTGFQSEQYF	TGTGCCAGCAGTTTAACCGGGTTCCAAAGTGAGCAGTACTTC
TRBD2	TRBV5-1	TRBJ2-1	many	CASRETTSGSYNEQFF	TGCGCCAGCAGGGAAACGACTAGCGGGTCCTACAATGAGCAGTTCTTC
.	TRBV6-5	TRBJ1-3	few	CASSYSTGVGNTIYF	TGTGCCAGCAGTTACTCGACCGGGGTAGGAAACACCATATATTTT
.	TRBV15	TRBJ1-2	few	CATASGDTGRHYGYTF	TGTGCCACCGCCTCGGGGGACACCGGGAGGCACTATGGCTACACCTTC
.	TRBV27	TRBJ2-2	.	CASSLFGSTGELFF	TGTGCCAGCAGTTTATTCGGGAGTACCGGGGAGCTGTTTTTT
TRBD2	TRBV24-1	TRBJ2-1	few	CATSDPGLAGANEQFF	TGTGCCACCAGTGATCCCGGCCTAGCGGGAGCCAATGAGCAGTTCTTC
TRBD1	TRBV20-1	TRBJ2-5	once	CSARVLLGQQETQYF	TGCAGTGCTAGAGTTCTTCTGGGACAGCAAGAGACCCAGTACTTC
.	TRBV19	TRBJ1-2	.	CASSGQMGNYGYTF	TGTGCCAGTAGTGGACAGATGGGGAACTATGGCTACACCTTC
TRBD1	TRBV12-3/TRBV12-4	TRBJ1-2	.	CASNVGTGGGYTF	TGTGCCAGCAACGTAGGGACAGGGGGAGGCTACACCTTC
.	TRBV18	TRBJ2-2	once	CASSPDQNTGELFF	TGTGCCAGCTCACCAGACCAGAACACCGGGGAGCTGTTTTTT
.	TRBV27	TRBJ2-1	few	CASSPRSGTFNEQFF	TGTGCCAGCAGCCCCCGCTCCGGGACTTTCAATGAGCAGTTCTTC
.	TRBV7-2	TRBJ2-7	.	CASSPLVQYEQYF	TGTGCCAGCAGCCCCCTAGTCCAATACGAGCAGTACTTC
.	TRBV20-1	TRBJ1-2	few	CSARAGYTF	TGCAGTGCTCGGGCCGGCTACACCTTC
.	TRBV12-3/TRBV12-4	TRBJ1-1	few	CASSLVGQQTEAFF	TGTGCCAGCAGTTTAGTTGGCCAGCAAACTGAAGCTTTCTTT
.	TRBV12-3/TRBV12-4	TRBJ2-1	.	CASSLTGVTYNEQFF	TGTGCCAGCAGTTTGACGGGAGTGACCTACAATGAGCAGTTCTTC
.	TRBV28	TRBJ2-1	many	CASSSTAVGGRNEQFF	TGTGCCAGCAGTTCAACGGCGGTTGGGGGCAGGAATGAGCAGTTCTTC
TRBD1	TRBV7-2	TRBJ2-3	.	CASSPGGAGTDTQYF	TGTGCCAGCAGCCCAGGGGGCGCGGGCACAGATACGCAGTATTTT
.	TRBV6-2/TRBV6-3	TRBJ1-1	few	CASSYSGWGQTLNTEAFF	TGTGCCAGCAGTTACTCGGGATGGGGACAAACTTTGAACACTGAAGCTTTCTTT
TRBD1	TRBV12-3/TRBV12-4	TRBJ2-5	.	CASSRQGNPGETQYF	TGTGCCAGCAGTCGACAGGGGAACCCAGGGGAGACCCAGTACTTC
.	TRBV6-6	TRBJ2-2	.	CASSYSGPGELFF	TGTGCCAGCAGTTACTCAGGCCCCGGGGAGCTGTTTTTT
.	TRBV12-5	TRBJ2-1	many	CASGPVASYNEQFF	TGTGCTAGTGGTCCCGTAGCTTCCTACAATGAGCAGTTCTTC
.	TRBV2	TRBJ1-5	.	CASSEGGPQHF	TGTGCCAGCAGTGAAGGGGGGCCCCAGCATTTT
.	TRBV4-3	TRBJ1-1	few	CASSQDRQANTEAFF	TGCGCCAGCAGCCAAGATCGTCAGGCGAACACTGAAGCTTTCTTT
.	TRBV29-1	TRBJ2-3	.	CRGLVGSTDTQYF	TGCAGAGGGTTGGTGGGGAGCACAGATACGCAGTATTTT
.	TRBV2	TRBJ2-1	few	CASTRGMYNEQFF	TGTGCCAGCACTCGGGGGATGTACAATGAGCAGTTCTTC
TRBD2	TRBV18	TRBJ2-5	few	CASSPFTSGSETQYF	TGTGCCAGCTCACCATTCACTAGCGGGAGTGAGACCCAGTACTTC
TRBD2	TRBV6-1	TRBJ2-5	.	CASSRGTSGRAETQYF	TGTGCCAGCAGCAGGGGGACTAGCGGGAGGGCCGAGACCCAGTACTTC
.	TRBV2	TRBJ2-7	.	CASSDRFEAYEQYF	TGTGCCAGCAGTGACCGCTTTGAAGCCTACGAGCAGTACTTC
TRBD2	TRBV5-1	TRBJ2-6	.	CASSSGLEGANVLTF	TGCGCCAGCAGCTCCGGACTAGAGGGGGCCAACGTCCTGACTTTC
.	TRBV7-6	TRBJ2-7	.	CASSLAYQGYEQYF	TGTGCCAGCAGCTTAGCGTATCAGGGGTACGAGCAGTACTTC
.	TRBV4-3	TRBJ1-3	few	CASSQDTGSGNTIYF	TGCGCCAGCAGCCAAGATACAGGGAGTGGAAACACCATATATTTT
TRBD2	TRBV5-6	TRBJ2-3	.	CASSSTQTSGRWDTQYF	TGTGCCAGCAGTTCTACTCAGACTAGCGGGAGATGGGATACGCAGTATTTT
.	TRBV5-1	TRBJ2-3	many	CASRDGGGRTDTQYF	TGCGCCAGCAGAGACGGCGGAGGCCGCACAGATACGCAGTATTTT
.	TRBV14	TRBJ2-2	many	CASSQNLVTGELFF	TGTGCCAGCAGCCAAAACCTAGTAACCGGGGAGCTGTTTTTT
.	TRBV10-3	TRBJ2-2	few	CAISDLRNTGELFF	TGTGCCATCAGTGACCTCCGGAACACCGGGGAGCTGTTTTTT
TRBD2	TRBV20-1	TRBJ2-5	few	CSARDLGTSSETQYF	TGCAGTGCTAGAGATCTAGGGACTAGCTCCGAGACCCAGTACTTC
.	TRBV5-1	TRBJ1-1	.	CASSLESRGARSAFF	TGCGCCAGCAGCTTGGAATCCAGAGGGGCTCGTTCGGCTTTCTTT
TRBD1	TRBV20-1	TRBJ2-7	few	CRRGQTKYEQYF	TGCAGGAGGGGACAGACAAAATACGAGCAGTACTTC